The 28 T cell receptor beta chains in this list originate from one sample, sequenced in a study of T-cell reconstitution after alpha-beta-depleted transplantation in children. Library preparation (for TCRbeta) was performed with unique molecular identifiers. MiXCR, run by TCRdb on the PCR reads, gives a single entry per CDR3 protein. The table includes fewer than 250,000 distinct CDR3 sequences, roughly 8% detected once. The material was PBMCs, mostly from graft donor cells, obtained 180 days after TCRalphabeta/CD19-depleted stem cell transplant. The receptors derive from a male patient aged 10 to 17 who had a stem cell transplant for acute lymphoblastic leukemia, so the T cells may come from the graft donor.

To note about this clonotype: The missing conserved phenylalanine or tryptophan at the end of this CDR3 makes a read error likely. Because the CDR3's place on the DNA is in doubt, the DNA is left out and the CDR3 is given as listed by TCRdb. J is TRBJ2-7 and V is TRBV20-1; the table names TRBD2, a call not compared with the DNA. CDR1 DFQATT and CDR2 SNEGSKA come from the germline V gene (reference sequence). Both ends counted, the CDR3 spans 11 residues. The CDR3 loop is CSASTKEAVFL.

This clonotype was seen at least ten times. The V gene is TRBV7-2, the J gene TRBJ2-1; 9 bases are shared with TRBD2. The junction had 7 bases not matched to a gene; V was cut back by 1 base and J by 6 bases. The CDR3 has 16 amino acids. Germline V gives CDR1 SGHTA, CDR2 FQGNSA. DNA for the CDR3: TGTGCCAGCAGCTTAGTGGGCGGGGGGGCTTCCAATGAGCAGTTCTTC. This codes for CASSLVGGGASNEQFF.

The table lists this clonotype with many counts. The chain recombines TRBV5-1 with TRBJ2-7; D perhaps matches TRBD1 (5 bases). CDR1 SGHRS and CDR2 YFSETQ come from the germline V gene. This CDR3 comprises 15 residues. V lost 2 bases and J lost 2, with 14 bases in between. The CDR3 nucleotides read TGCGCCAGCAGCTTAACCCGACAGAAGGCCTACGAGCAGTACTTC. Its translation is CASSLTRQKAYEQYF.

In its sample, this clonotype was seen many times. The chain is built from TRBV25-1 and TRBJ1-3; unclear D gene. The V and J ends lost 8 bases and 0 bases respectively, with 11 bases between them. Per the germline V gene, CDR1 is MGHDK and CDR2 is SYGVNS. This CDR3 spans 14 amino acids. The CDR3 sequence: CASSTGYSGNTIYF. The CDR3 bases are TGTGCCAGCTCCACGGGCTACTCTGGAAACACCATATATTTT.

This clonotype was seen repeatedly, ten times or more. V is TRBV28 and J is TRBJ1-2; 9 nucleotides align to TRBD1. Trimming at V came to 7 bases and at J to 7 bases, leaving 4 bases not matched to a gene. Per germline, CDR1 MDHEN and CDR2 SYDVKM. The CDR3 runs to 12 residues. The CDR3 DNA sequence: TGTGCCAGCACCCGGGACAGGGTTGGCTACACCTTC. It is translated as CASTRDRVGYTF.

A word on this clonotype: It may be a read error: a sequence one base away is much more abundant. This CDR3 reads CAISVQGGAYEQYF. The CDR3 DNA reads TGTGCCATCAGCGTACAGGGAGGGGCCTACGAGCAGTACTTC. The rearrangement joins TRBV10-3 to TRBJ2-7, with D tentatively TRBD2 (7 bases). Trimming took off 6 bases at V and 2 bases at J, with 14 bases between the two ends. This CDR3 is 14 amino acids long. Germline CDR1 ENHRY, CDR2 SYGVKD.

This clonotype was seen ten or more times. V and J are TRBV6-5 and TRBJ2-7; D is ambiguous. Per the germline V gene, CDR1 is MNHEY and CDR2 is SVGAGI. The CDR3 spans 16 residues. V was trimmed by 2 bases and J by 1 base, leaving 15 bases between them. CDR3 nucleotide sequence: TGTGCCAGCAGTTACGACCCAGACGCGCTGTCCTACGAGCAGTACTTC. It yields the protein CASSYDPDALSYEQYF.

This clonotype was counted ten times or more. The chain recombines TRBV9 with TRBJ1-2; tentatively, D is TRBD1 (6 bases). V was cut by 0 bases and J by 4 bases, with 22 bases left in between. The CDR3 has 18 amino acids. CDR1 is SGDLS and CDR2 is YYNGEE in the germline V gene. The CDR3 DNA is TGTGCCAGCAGCGTAGACGGCAGATATACGGGGGGCACCTATGGCTACACCTTC. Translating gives CASSVDGRYTGGTYGYTF. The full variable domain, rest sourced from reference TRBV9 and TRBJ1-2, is DSGVTQTPKHLITATGQRVTLRCSPRSGDLSVYWYQQSLDQGLQFLIQYYNGEERAKGNILERFSAQQFPDLHSELNLSSLELGDSALYFCASSVDGRYTGGTYGYTFGSGTRLTVV.

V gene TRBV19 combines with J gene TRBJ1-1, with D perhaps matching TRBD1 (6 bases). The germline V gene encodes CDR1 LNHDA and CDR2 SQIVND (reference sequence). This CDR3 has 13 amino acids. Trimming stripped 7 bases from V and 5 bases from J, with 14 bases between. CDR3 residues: CASTDTGATEAFF. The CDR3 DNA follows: TGTGCCAGTACCGACACGGGGGCTACTGAAGCTTTCTTT.

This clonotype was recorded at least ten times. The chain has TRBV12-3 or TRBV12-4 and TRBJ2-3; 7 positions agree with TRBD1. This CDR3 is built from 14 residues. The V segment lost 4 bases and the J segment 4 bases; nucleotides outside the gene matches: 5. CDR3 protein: CASSSGQRSDTQYF. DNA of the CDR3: TGTGCCAGCAGTTCGGGACAGAGATCAGATACGCAGTATTTT.

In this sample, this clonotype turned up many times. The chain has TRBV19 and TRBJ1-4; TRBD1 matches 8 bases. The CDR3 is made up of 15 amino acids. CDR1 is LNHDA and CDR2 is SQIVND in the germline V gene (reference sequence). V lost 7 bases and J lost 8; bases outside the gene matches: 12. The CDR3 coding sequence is TGTGCCAGTATAGACAGGGGAAGAGAAAAGGAAAAACTGTTTTTT. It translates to CASIDRGREKEKLFF.

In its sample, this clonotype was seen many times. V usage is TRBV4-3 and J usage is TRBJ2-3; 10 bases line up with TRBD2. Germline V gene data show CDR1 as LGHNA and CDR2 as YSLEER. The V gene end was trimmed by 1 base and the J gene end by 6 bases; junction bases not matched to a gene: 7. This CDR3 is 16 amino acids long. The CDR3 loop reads CASSQGAGGPSDTQYF. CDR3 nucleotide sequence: TGCGCCAGCAGCCAAGGAGCGGGGGGGCCATCTGATACGCAGTATTTT.

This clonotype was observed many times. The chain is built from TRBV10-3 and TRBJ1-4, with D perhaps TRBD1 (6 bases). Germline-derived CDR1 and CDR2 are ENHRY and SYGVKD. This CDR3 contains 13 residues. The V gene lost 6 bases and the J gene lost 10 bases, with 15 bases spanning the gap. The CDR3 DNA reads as TGTGCCATCAGCCGGACAGAGGGTGGAAAACTGTTTTTT. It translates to CAISRTEGGKLFF.

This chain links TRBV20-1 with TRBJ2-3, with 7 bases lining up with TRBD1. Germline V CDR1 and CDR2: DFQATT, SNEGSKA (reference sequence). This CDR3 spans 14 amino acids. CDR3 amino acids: CRGIGGELTDTQYF. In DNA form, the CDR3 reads TGCAGGGGTATAGGGGGCGAACTCACAGATACGCAGTATTTT.

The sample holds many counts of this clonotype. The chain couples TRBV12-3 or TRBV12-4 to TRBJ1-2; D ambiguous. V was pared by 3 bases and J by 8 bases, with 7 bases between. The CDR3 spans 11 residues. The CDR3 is CASSFGEGYTF. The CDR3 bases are TGTGCCAGCAGTTTTGGGGAAGGCTACACCTTC.

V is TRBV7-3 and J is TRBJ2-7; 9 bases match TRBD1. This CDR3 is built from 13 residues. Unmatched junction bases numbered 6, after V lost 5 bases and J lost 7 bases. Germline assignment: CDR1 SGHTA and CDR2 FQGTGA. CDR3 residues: CASSRDREGEQYF. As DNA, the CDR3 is TGTGCCAGCAGCAGGGACAGGGAAGGTGAGCAGTACTTC.

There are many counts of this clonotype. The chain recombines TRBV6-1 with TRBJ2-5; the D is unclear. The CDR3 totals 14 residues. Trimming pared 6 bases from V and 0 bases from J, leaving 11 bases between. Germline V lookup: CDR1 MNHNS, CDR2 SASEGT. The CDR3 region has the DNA TGTGCCAGCAGCGACGACTGGGACCAAGAGACCCAGTACTTC. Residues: CASSDDWDQETQYF.

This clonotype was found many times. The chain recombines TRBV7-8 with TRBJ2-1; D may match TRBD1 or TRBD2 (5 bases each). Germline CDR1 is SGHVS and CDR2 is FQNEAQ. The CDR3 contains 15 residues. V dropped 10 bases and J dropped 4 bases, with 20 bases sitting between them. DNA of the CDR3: TGTGCCACCGTGCCCGGGACGGGGATTTACAATGAGCAGTTCTTC. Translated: CATVPGTGIYNEQFF.

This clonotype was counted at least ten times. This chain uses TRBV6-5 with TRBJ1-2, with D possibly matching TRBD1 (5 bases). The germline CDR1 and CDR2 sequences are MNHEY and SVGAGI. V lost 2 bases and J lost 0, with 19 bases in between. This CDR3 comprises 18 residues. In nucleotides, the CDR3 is TGTGCCAGCAGTTACGGGGCGAGTGGGAGGGCCCCTAACTATGGCTACACCTTC. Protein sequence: CASSYGASGRAPNYGYTF.

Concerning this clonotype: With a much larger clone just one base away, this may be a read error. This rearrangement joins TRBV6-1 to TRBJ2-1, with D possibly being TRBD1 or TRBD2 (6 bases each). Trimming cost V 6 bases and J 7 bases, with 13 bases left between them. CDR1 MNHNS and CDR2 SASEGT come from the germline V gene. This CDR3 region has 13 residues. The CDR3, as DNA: TGTGCCAGCAGGCTCGGGGGCCTGAATGAGCAGTTCTTC. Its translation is CASRLGGLNEQFF.

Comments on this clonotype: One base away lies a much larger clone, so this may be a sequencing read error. The CDR3 here is CASSAQENTDAFF. For the CDR3, the DNA is TGTGCCAGCAGCGCCCAGGAGAACACTGACGCTTTCTTT. The genes are TRBV11-3 and TRBJ1-1; D gene ambiguous. Per the germline V gene, CDR1 is SGHNT and CDR2 is YENEEA. The CDR3 runs 13 residues.

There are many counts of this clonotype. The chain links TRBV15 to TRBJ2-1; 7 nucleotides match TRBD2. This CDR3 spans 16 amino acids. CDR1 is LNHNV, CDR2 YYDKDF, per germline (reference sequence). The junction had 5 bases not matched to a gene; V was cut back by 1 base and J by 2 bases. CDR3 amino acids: CATSRGRDYPYNEQFF. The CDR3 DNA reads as TGTGCCACCAGCAGAGGGCGGGACTATCCCTACAATGAGCAGTTCTTC.

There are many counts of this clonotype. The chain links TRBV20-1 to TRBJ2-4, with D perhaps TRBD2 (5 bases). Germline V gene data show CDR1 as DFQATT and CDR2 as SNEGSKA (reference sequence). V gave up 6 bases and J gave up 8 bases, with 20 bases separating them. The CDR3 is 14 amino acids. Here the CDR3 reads CSAPPHYHGDIQYF. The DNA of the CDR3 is TGCAGTGCACCGCCTCACTACCACGGGGACATTCAGTACTTC.

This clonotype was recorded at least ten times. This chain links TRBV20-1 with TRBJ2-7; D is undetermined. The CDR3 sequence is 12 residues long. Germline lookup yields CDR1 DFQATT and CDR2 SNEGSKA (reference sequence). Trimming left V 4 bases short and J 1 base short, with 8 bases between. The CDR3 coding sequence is TGCAGTGCTATAGGGAATTCCTACGAGCAGTACTTC. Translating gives CSAIGNSYEQYF.

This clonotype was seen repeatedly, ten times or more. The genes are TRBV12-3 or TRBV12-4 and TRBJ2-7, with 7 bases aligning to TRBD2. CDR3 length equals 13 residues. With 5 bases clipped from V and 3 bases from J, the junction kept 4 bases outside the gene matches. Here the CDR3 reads CASSRDYHYEQYF. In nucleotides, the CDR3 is TGTGCCAGCAGTCGGGACTACCACTACGAGCAGTACTTC.

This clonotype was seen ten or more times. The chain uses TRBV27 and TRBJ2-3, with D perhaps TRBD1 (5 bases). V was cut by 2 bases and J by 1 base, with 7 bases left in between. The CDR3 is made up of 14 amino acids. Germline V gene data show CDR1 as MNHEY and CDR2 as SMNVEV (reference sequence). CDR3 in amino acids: CASSLAQGTDTQYF. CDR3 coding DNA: TGTGCCAGCAGTTTAGCACAGGGCACAGATACGCAGTATTTT.

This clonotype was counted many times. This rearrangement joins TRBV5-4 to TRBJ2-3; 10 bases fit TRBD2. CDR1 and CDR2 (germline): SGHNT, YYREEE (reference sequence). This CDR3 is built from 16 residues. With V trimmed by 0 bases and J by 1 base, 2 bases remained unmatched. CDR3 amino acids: CASSLDLAGGTDTQYF. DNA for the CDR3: TGTGCCAGCAGCTTGGACCTAGCGGGAGGCACAGATACGCAGTATTTT.

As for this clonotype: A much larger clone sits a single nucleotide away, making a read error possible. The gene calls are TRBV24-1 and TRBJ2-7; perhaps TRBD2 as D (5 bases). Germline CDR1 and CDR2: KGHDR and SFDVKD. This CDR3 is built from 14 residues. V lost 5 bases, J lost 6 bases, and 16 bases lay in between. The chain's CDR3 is CATSGWAGGGEQYF. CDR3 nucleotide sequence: TGTGCCACCAGTGGTTGGGCAGGCGGAGGCGAGCAGTACTTC.